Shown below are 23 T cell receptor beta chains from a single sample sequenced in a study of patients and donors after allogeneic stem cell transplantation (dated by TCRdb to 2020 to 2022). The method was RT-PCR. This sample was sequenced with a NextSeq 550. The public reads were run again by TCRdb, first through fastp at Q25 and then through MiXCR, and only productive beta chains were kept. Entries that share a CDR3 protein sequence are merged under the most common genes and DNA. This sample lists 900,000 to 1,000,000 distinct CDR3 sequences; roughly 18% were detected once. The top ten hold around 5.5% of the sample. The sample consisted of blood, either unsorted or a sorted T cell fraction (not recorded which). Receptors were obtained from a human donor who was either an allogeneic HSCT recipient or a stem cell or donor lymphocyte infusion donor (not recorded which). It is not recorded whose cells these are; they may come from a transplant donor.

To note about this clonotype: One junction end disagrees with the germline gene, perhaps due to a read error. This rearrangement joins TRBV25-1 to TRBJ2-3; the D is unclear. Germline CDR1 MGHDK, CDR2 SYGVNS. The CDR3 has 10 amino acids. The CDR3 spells CASSDFRAHF. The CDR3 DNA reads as TGTGCCAGCAGTGATTTTAGGGCGCATTTT.

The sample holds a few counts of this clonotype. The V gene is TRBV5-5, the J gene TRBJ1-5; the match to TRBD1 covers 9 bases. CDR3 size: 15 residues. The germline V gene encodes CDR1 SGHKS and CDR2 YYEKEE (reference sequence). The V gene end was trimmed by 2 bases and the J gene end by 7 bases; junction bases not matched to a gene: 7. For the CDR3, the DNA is TGTGCCAGCAGCTTCGGGACAGGGTTGGGGCAGCCCCAGCATTTT. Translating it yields CASSFGTGLGQPQHF.

The CDR3 here is CASSYGGFSYEQYF. CDR3 nucleotides: TGTGCCAGCAGTTACGGTGGATTCTCCTACGAGCAGTACTTC. The chain uses TRBV6-5 and TRBJ2-7; D gene unclear. The CDR3 runs 14 residues. The V end was cut by 2 bases, the J end by 0 bases, with 8 bases between. Germline V gene data show CDR1 as MNHEY and CDR2 as SVGAGI.

The CDR3, as DNA: TGTGCCAGCAGCGAAACAACACACGATCAGCAGTACTTC. It yields the protein CASSETTHDQQYF. The chain couples TRBV9 to TRBJ2-7; no firm D call. The germline gives CDR1 SGDLS, CDR2 YYNGEE. The CDR3 is 13 residues long. V lost 3 bases to trimming and J lost 8 bases, with 15 bases between them.

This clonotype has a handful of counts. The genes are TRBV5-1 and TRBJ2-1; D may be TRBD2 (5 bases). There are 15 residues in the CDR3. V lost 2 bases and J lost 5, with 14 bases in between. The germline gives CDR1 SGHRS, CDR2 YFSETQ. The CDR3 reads CASSFQNSAHNEQFF. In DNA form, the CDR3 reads TGCGCCAGCAGCTTCCAGAATAGCGCGCACAATGAGCAGTTCTTC.

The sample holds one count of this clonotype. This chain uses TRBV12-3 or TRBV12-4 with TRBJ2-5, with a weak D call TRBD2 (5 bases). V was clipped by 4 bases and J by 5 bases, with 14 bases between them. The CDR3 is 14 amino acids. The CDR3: CASSSMTNGETQYF. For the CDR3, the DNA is TGTGCCAGCAGTTCCATGACTAACGGGGAGACCCAGTACTTC.

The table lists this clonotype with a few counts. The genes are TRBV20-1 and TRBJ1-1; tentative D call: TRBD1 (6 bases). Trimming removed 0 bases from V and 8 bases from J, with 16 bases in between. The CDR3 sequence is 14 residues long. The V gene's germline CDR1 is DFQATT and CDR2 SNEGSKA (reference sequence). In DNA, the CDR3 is TGCAGTGCTAGAGAGACAGGAAGGACCACCGAAGCTTTCTTT. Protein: CSARETGRTTEAFF.

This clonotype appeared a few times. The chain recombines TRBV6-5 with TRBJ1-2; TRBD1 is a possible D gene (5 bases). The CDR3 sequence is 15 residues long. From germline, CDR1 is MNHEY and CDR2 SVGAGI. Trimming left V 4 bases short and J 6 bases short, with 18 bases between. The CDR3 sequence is CASSFLRDRRNGYTF. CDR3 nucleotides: TGTGCCAGCAGTTTTCTCCGGGACCGGCGAAATGGCTACACCTTC.

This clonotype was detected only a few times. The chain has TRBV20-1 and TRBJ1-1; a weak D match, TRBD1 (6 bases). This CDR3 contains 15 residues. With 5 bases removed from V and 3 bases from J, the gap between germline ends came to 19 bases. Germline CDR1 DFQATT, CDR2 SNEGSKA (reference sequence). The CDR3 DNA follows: TGCAGTGCTGGGGCCCCGAGGACAGAGGACACTGAAGCTTTCTTT. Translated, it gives CSAGAPRTEDTEAFF.

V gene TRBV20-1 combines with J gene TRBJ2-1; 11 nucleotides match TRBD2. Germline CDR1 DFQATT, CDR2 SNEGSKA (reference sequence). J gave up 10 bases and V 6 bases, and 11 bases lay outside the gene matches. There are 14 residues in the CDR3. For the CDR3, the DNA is TGCAGTGCGTTAGCGGGAGGGGGTTTCGGGGAGCAGTTCTTC. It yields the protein CSALAGGGFGEQFF.

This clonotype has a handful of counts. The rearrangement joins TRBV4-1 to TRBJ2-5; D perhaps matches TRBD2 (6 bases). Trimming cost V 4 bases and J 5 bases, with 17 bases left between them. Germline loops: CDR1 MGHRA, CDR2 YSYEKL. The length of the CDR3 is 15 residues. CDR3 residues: CASSPPVFRGETQYF. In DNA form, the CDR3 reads TGCGCCAGCAGCCCACCCGTGTTCCGGGGGGAGACCCAGTACTTC.

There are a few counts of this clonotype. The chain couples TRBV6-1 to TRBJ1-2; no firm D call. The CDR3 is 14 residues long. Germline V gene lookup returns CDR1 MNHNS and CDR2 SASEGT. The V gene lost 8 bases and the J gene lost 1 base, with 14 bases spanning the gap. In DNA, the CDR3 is TGTGCCAGCGAAAGTCGGAGTTTTAACTATGGCTACACCTTC. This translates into CASESRSFNYGYTF.

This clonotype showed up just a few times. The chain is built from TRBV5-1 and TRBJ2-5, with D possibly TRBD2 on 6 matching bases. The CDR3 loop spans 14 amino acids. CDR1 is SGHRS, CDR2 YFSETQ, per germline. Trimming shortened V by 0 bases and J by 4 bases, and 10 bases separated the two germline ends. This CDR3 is CASSLGGGVETQYF. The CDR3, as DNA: TGCGCCAGCAGCTTGGGCGGAGGGGTAGAGACCCAGTACTTC.

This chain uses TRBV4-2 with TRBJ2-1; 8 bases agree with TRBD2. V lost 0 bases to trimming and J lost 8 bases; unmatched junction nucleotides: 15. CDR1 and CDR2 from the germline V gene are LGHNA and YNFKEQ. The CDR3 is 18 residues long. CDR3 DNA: TGTGCCAGCAGCCAAGAGGGCGGGGCAGCGGGAGTTGTAGATGAGCAGTTCTTC. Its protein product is CASSQEGGAAGVVDEQFF.

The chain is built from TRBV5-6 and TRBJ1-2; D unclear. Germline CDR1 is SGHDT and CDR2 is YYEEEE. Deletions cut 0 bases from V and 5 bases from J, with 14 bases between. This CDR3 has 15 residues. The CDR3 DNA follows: TGTGCCAGCAGCTTGGGGGAGGATGCCCTTTATGGCTACACCTTC. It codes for CASSLGEDALYGYTF. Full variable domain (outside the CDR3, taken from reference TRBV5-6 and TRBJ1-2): DAGVTQSPTHLIKTRGQQVTLRCSPKSGHDTVSWYQQALGQGPQFIFQYYEEEERQRGNFPDRFSGHQFPNYSSELNVNALLLGDSALYLCASSLGEDALYGYTFGSGTRLTVV.

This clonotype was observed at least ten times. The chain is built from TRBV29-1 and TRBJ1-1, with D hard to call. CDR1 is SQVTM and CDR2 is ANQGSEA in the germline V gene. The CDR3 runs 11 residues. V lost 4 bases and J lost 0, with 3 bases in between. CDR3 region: CSVVLNTEAFF. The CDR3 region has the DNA TGCAGCGTTGTACTGAACACTGAAGCTTTCTTT.

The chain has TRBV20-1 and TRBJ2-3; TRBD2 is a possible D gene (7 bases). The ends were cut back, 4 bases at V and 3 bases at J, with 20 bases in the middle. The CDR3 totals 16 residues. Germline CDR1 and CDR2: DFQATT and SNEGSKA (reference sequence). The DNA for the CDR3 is TGCAGTGCTAATTTGGGGGGGGCGCAGGGGACAGATACGCAGTATTTT. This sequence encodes CSANLGGAQGTDTQYF.

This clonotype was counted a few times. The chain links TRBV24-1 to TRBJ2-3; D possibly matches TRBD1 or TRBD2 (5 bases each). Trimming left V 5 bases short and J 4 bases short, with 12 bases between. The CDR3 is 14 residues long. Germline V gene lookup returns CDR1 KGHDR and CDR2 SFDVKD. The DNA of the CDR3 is TGTGCCACCAGTGGAGGGGCTGTTGCAGATACGCAGTATTTT. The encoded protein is CATSGGAVADTQYF.

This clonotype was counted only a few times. The DNA for the CDR3 is TGTGCCAGCAGTCGAGTACTCCCAGGGGGACCGGGCGAGCAGTACTTC. Encoded protein: CASSRVLPGGPGEQYF. This chain uses TRBV6-2 or TRBV6-3 with TRBJ2-7, with 7 bases that match TRBD1. J was trimmed by 6 bases and V by 5 bases; bases with no gene match: 16. The CDR3 sequence is 16 residues long. Germline V gene sequence: CDR1 MNHEY, CDR2 SVGEGT.

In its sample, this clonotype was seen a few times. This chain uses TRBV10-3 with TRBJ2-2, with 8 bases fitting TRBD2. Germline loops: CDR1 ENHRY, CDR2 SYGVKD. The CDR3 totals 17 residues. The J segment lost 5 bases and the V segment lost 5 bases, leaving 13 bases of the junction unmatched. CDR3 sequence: CAISPPSRGGRTGELFF. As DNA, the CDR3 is TGTGCCATCAGTCCCCCCTCCCGGGGGGGCCGAACCGGGGAGCTGTTTTTT.

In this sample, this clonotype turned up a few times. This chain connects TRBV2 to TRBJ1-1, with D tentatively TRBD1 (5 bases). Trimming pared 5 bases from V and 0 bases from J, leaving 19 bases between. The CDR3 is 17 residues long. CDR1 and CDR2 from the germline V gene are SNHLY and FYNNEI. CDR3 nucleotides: TGTGCCAGCAGTTCAGTGGGGGGTACAACCATGAACACTGAAGCTTTCTTT. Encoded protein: CASSSVGGTTMNTEAFF.

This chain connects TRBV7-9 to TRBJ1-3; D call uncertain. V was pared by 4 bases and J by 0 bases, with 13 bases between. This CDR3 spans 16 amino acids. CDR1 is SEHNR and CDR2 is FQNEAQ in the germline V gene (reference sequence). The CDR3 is CASSSPTFSSGNTIYF. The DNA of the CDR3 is TGTGCCAGCAGCTCCCCGACTTTTAGCTCTGGAAACACCATATATTTT. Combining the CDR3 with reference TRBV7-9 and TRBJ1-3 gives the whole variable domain DTGVSQNPRHKITKRGQNVTFRCDPISEHNRLYWYRQTLGQGPEFLTYFQNEAQLEKSRLLSDRFSAERPKGSFSTLEIQRTEQGDSAMYLCASSSPTFSSGNTIYFGEGSWLTVV.

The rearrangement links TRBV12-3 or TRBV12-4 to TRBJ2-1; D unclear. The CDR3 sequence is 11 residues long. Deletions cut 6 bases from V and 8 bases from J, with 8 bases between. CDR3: CASSNPYEQFF. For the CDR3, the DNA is TGTGCCAGCAGCAACCCCTATGAGCAGTTCTTC.